A single sample is the source of the 20 T cell receptor beta chains below, sequenced in a study of T cells in localized non-small cell lung cancer (TCRdb year 2020). The method was the immunoSEQ multiplex PCR assay. As stored in TCRdb, this immuneACCESS dataset retains in-frame rearrangements with V and J assigned. A fraction of the clones does not appear; measured against another copy, unresolved V genes explain less than half of the discrepancy, and the remainder lacks a known reason. The table for this sample lists some 10,000 clones; 70% to 90% of them were counted only once. The ten top clones hold roughly 8.6% of the sample. The sequenced sample was peripheral blood, obtained before any cancer treatment. Receptor source: a male donor older than 55 with stage III lung adenocarcinoma.

The chain links TRBV6-5 to TRBJ1-5; D perhaps matches TRBD1 (5 bases). CDR3 size: 12 residues. Germline-derived CDR1 and CDR2 are MNHEY and SVGAGI. V was shortened by 6 bases and J by 6 bases, with 9 bases between the two germline ends. The CDR3 sequence: CASREGLQPQHF. The CDR3 DNA follows: TGTGCCAGCAGGGAGGGGCTTCAGCCCCAGCATTTT.

The J gene is TRBJ2-5, the V gene TRBV29-1; unclear D gene. The length of the CDR3 is 13 residues. Germline V gene data show CDR1 as SQVTM and CDR2 as ANQGSEA. Trimming removed 3 bases at V and 2 bases at J, with 10 bases between. The DNA for the CDR3 is TGCAGCGTTGAGGGCGGTAGTCAAGAGACCCAGTACTTC. It is translated as CSVEGGSQETQYF. The full variable domain, with the rest looked up from reference TRBV29-1 and TRBJ2-5, is SAVISQKPSRDICQRGTSLTIQCQVDSQVTMMFWYRQQPGQSLTLIATANQGSEATYESGFVIDKFPISRPNLTFSTLTVSNMSPEDSSIYLCSVEGGSQETQYFGPGTRLLVL.

This clone is a singleton in its sample. Here the CDR3 reads CSVDSGLAVTEAFF. CDR3 nucleotides: TGCAGCGTTGACTCAGGTTTAGCAGTCACTGAAGCTTTCTTT. This chain uses TRBV29-1 with TRBJ1-1; D is unresolved. The CDR3 runs to 14 residues. Germline CDR1 reads SQVTM; CDR2 reads ANQGSEA. Trimming pared 3 bases from V and 4 bases from J, leaving 15 bases between.

This clone has more than one count but fewer than ten. J is TRBJ1-2 and V is TRBV28, with unresolved D. The V gene lost 5 bases and the J gene lost 2 bases, with 15 bases spanning the gap. CDR1 MDHEN and CDR2 SYDVKM come from the germline V gene. The CDR3 sequence is 15 residues long. The CDR3 region has the DNA TGTGCCAGCAGTCCTTTAACGGGGTCAAACTATGGCTACACCTTC. Its translation is CASSPLTGSNYGYTF.

The chain links TRBV28 to TRBJ1-1; tentative D call: TRBD1 (6 bases). This CDR3 contains 15 residues. In germline, CDR1 is MDHEN, CDR2 SYDVKM. Trimming shortened V by 8 bases and J by 0 bases, and 16 bases separated the two germline ends. The CDR3 spells CASAPGGRMNTEAFF. The CDR3 DNA reads as TGTGCCAGCGCTCCCGGGGGGCGGATGAACACTGAAGCTTTCTTT. Filled out from reference TRBV28 and TRBJ1-1, the complete variable domain reads DVKVTQSSRYLVKRTGEKVFLECVQDMDHENMFWYRQDPGLGLRLIYFSYDVKMKEKGDIPEGYSVSREKKERFSLILESASTNQTSMYLCASAPGGRMNTEAFFGQGTRLTVV.

V and J are TRBV18 and TRBJ2-7, with unresolved D. The CDR3 length is 13 residues. Looked up from germline, CDR1 is KGHSH and CDR2 is LQKENI. Between the trimmed V and J ends, which lost 6 bases and 0 bases, there was a span of 9 bases. The CDR3, as DNA: TGTGCCAGCTCCCAGACCAGCTCCTACGAGCAGTACTTC. This translates into CASSQTSSYEQYF.

This clone was found a few times. The chain couples TRBV2 to TRBJ2-5; TRBD1 is a possible D gene (6 bases). Germline CDR1 SNHLY, CDR2 FYNNEI. CDR3 length: 14 amino acids. Trimming cost V 4 bases and J 5 bases, with 14 bases left between them. The CDR3, as DNA: TGTGCCAGCAGTGTACATCCCCAGGGGGAGACCCAGTACTTC. This codes for CASSVHPQGETQYF.

V gene TRBV4-3 combines with J gene TRBJ2-1; TRBD1 matches at 9 bases. V dropped 1 base and J dropped 4; count of bases not matched to a gene: 8. CDR1 is LGHNA and CDR2 is YSLEER in the germline V gene. The CDR3 is 17 amino acids. The CDR3, as DNA: TGCGCCAGCAGCCAAGTTCTGTACAGGGGGCAGTACAATGAGCAGTTCTTC. Its translation: CASSQVLYRGQYNEQFF.

In nucleotides, the CDR3 is TGTGCCAGCAGCGTAGGCCTGTACACTGAAGCTTTCTTT. Translation gives CASSVGLYTEAFF. This chain links TRBV7-3 with TRBJ1-1, with D uncertain. The CDR3 totals 13 residues. In germline, CDR1 is SGHTA, CDR2 FQGTGA. V was pared by 5 bases and J by 3 bases, with 10 bases between.

The gene calls are TRBV10-3 and TRBJ1-1, with TRBD1 matching over 10 bases. Germline CDR1 and CDR2: ENHRY and SYGVKD. The V segment lost 9 bases and the J segment 3 bases; nucleotides outside the gene matches: 7. The CDR3 covers 14 residues. The CDR3 protein is CAIDRGPDDTEAFF. In DNA form, the CDR3 reads TGTGCCATAGACAGGGGGCCAGATGACACTGAAGCTTTCTTT.

The chain recombines TRBV27 with TRBJ2-1; TRBD2 agrees at 7 bases. V gave up 7 bases and J gave up 6 bases; unmatched junction bases: 15. The CDR3 sequence is 16 residues long. The germline gives CDR1 MNHEY, CDR2 SMNVEV (reference sequence). For the CDR3, the DNA is TGTGCCAGCACCTACTCTGCGGGGGAGAAGGGCAATGAGCAGTTCTTC. Protein: CASTYSAGEKGNEQFF.

This chain connects TRBV10-3 to TRBJ2-7; D possibly corresponds to TRBD1 (5 bases). CDR3 size: 18 residues. V was trimmed by 6 bases and J by 1 base, leaving 25 bases between them. In germline, CDR1 is ENHRY, CDR2 SYGVKD. The CDR3 bases are TGTGCCATCAGCAAGGCCCCCCGTACCTCAACAGGTTCCTACGAGCAGTACTTC. It translates to CAISKAPRTSTGSYEQYF.

The V gene is TRBV7-6, the J gene TRBJ1-3; no reliable D call. The length of the CDR3 is 15 residues. Germline V gene data show CDR1 as SGHVS and CDR2 as FNYEAQ. V was clipped by 1 base and J by 4 bases, with 11 bases between them. CDR3 protein: CASSLGPILGNTIYF. CDR3 bases: TGTGCCAGCAGCTTAGGACCCATCCTAGGAAACACCATATATTTT.

V and J are TRBV5-5 and TRBJ1-2; D remains ambiguous. The CDR3 contains 15 residues. Germline V CDR1 and CDR2: SGHKS, YYEKEE (reference sequence). The V and J ends lost 7 bases and 4 bases respectively, with 20 bases between them. The CDR3 sequence: CASVHISRKTYGYTF. CDR3 in DNA: TGTGCCAGCGTACATATCTCGCGAAAGACCTATGGCTACACCTTC.

This sequence joins TRBV5-1 and TRBJ2-3; a possible D gene is TRBD2 (5 bases). The CDR3 runs 15 residues. Trimming stripped 1 base from V and 2 bases from J, with 11 bases between. Germline V CDR1 and CDR2: SGHRS, YFSETQ. The CDR3 protein is CASSLYGIFTDTQYF. For the CDR3, the DNA is TGCGCCAGCAGCTTGTACGGGATTTTCACAGATACGCAGTATTTT. Drawing the rest from reference TRBV5-1 and TRBJ2-3, the complete variable domain is KAGVTQTPRYLIKTRGQQVTLSCSPISGHRSVSWYQQTPGQGLQFLFEYFSETQRNKGNFPGRFSGRQFSNSRSEMNVSTLELGDSALYLCASSLYGIFTDTQYFGPGTRLTVL.

The rearrangement uses TRBV6-6 and TRBJ1-2; possible D gene TRBD1, 6 bases. CDR3 size: 13 residues. Trimming took off 2 bases at V and 4 bases at J, with 8 bases between the two ends. Germline loops: CDR1 MNHNY, CDR2 SVGAGI (reference sequence). As DNA, the CDR3 is TGTGCCAGCAGTTACGGACAGCCCTATGGCTACACCTTC. The encoded protein is CASSYGQPYGYTF.

J is TRBJ2-1 and V is TRBV19; TRBD1 matches 8 bases. The CDR3 runs to 15 residues. The V and J ends lost 6 bases and 5 bases, in that order; junction bases with no gene match: 9. From germline, CDR1 is LNHDA and CDR2 SQIVND (reference sequence). CDR3 in amino acids: CASSARDRPDNEQFF. The CDR3 DNA is TGTGCCAGTAGCGCCCGGGACAGGCCAGACAATGAGCAGTTCTTC.

The chain carries TRBV9 and TRBJ2-1; 7 nucleotides line up with TRBD1. The germline V gene encodes CDR1 SGDLS and CDR2 YYNGEE. The CDR3 totals 17 residues. J was trimmed by 8 bases and V by 0 bases; bases with no gene match: 14. Here the CDR3 DNA reads TGTGCCAGCAGCGTAGGACAGGGTACATCGGGTAGGGATGAGCAGTTCTTC. It encodes CASSVGQGTSGRDEQFF.

This rearrangement joins TRBV5-6 to TRBJ2-5, with D possibly called TRBD1 or TRBD2 (5 bases each). The germline V and J ends were trimmed by 4 bases and 5 bases, with 12 bases remaining between them. The CDR3 extends over 13 amino acids. Looked up from germline, CDR1 is SGHDT and CDR2 is YYEEEE. CDR3 sequence reads: CASSDGWGETQYF. As DNA, the CDR3 is TGTGCCAGCAGCGACGGGTGGGGGGAGACCCAGTACTTC.

The chain joins TRBV6-5 to TRBJ1-1; D uncertain. The CDR3 covers 13 residues. Looked up from germline, CDR1 is MNHEY and CDR2 is SVGAGI. The ends were cut back, 6 bases at V and 4 bases at J, with 12 bases in the middle. The CDR3 region is CASRRPLGTEAFF. CDR3 coding DNA: TGTGCCAGCAGACGACCCCTTGGCACTGAAGCTTTCTTT.